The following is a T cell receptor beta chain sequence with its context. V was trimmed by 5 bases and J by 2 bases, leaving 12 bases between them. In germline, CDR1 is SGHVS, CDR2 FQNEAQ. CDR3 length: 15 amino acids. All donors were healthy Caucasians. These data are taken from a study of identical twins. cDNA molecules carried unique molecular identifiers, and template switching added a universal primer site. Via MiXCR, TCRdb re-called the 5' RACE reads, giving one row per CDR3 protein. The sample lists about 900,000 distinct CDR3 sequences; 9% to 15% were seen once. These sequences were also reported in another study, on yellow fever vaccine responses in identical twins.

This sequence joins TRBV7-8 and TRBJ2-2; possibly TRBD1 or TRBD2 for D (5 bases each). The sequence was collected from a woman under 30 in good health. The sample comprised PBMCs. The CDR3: CASSPRGSNTGELFF. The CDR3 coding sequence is TGTGCCAGCAGCCCCCGGGGCTCTAACACCGGGGAGCTGTTTTTT.